Sequencing of this TCR beta chain was carried out in a study of T cells in Graves' hyperthyroidism and ophthalmopathy. Whole-study findings and limits: Separation of ophthalmopathy from stable hyperthyroidism was achieved by a 13 V-J model.

Trimming took 6 bases from V and 4 from J, leaving 16 bases between them. The CDR3 is 13 amino acids. Germline values: CDR1 DFQATT, CDR2 SNEGSKA (reference sequence). Amplified TCR beta CDR3 regions derived from RNA transcripts. First-round RT-PCR with HTBI primers amplified the TCR CDR3 region. From the multiplex PCR reads, TCRdb called clonotypes with MiXCR, one entry per CDR3 protein. Of hundreds of thousands of distinct CDR3 sequences listed, less than 20% were seen once; the top ten hold approximately 48%. This clonotype was detected ten times or more. Its cognate antigen is unknown. Ophthalmopathy patients had moderate-to-severe active disease, CAS ≥3, NOSPECS ≥4, and disease duration under 3 months. The diagnostic basis comprised clinical symptoms, serum thyroxine and TRAb, thyroid ultrasound and orbital computed tomography. Cells are PBMCs isolated from roughly 10 ml of fresh blood.

The chain uses TRBV20-1 and TRBJ2-7; a possible D gene is TRBD1 (6 bases). This TCR was recovered from a middle-aged man with Graves' ophthalmopathy. Sequencing used blood. The DNA of the CDR3 is TGCAGTGCCTATACAGGGACGGTTTACGAGCAGTACTTC. This translates into CSAYTGTVYEQYF.